This T cell receptor (beta chain) was retrieved from a study of shared clonotypes between healthy human individuals (TCRdb year 2020). With regard to the full study: The cohort comprised a couple of women and a few men aged 18 to 49 years. For each donor, three plates each were used for CD4 naive and CD4 memory, two plates were used for CD8 naive, and one plate was used for CD8 memory. Libraries were prepared and TCR repertoires were sequenced by different laboratories using diverse techniques, in order to increase sequencing depth and limit assay-specific biases. Blood TCR repertoires of roughly 5 healthy adults were deeply sequenced to estimate repertoire size and the extent of clonotype sharing between individuals. Per donor, leukapheresis produced somewhere between about 0.8 and 9 billion PBMCs. Findings and caveats that apply to the study as a whole: About 4.5% of naive CD4, 3.5% of naive CD8, around 2.3% of memory CD4, and 0.4% of memory CD8 clonotypes were shared across four donors. Larger estimated clonotype richness was generally found for naive subsets than for memory subsets. Because the study included only a small number of donors, the genetic and exposure-history diversity represented was limited. Pairwise subsampling indicated that sequencing depth was expected to affect the degree of clonotype sharing among donors. Sampling was limited to blood, and TCR repertoires in tissue likely differ from TCR repertoires in blood. Incomplete sequencing was indicated by rarefaction of sorted-subset datasets, despite the large sequencing depth. Compared with non-shared clonotypes, clonotypes shared by all four sorted-subset donors had higher generation probabilities.

TCR CDR3 regions were amplified from genomic DNA by multiplex PCR using the deep immunoSEQ assay. Extracted genomic DNA from each cell subset was spread evenly across all wells of several immunoSEQ 96-well plates, with each plate serving as a replicate. For sorted subsets, around 200 ng genomic DNA, equal to approximately 30,000 T cell genomes, was loaded into each replicate PCR. The purified libraries were quantified using a Qubit 3.0 fluorometer, sized with a Bioanalyzer 2100, and then quantified again using the KAPA Library Quantification kit. Each immunoSEQ 96-well plate was sequenced on its own single-read 150-cycle Illumina NextSeq 550 flow cell. Regarding the original processing steps: Because the immunoSEQ output included only junctional sequences and no quality scores, the filtering could not be the same as the filtering used for full-length reads. Sequences were annotated with PyIR, a Python wrapper for IgBLAST v1.9, using IMGT germline references to assign V/J genes and CDR3. Reads were removed for weak V/J assignments (E-value above 1e-6), missing CDR3, stop codons, out-of-frame junctions, or ambiguous translated residues. V3J clonotypes were defined as sequences sharing the same inferred V gene, J gene, and CDR3 amino acid sequence. To compute the percentage overlap between repertoires, the number of shared unique clonotypes was divided by the size of the smaller repertoire. Three approaches were used to assess repertoire richness: RTK rarefaction, the Chao1 estimator, and Recon v2.1 estimates of unobserved clonotypes. Generation probabilities for all TCRbeta clonotypes obtained by the gDNA method from several donors were computed using OLGA. Drawn from immuneACCESS, this table holds only the in-frame rearrangements with V and J called that TCRdb kept. Clones are partly lost; checked studies trace under half to an unresolved V gene and leave the rest unexplained. V, J and clone size derive from that table, while D and trimming were established from the DNA sequence. The sample table contains 2 million to 2.5 million clones; only one count was recorded for around 95% of them. The ten largest clones represent less than 0.15% of the sample.

The donors were healthy, HIV-negative adults who had no recently reported acute infections or vaccinations. Every donor was a Caucasian adult living in Nashville, Tennessee, USA. CD4+ T cells were enriched by magnetic negative selection, after which naive cells were positively selected on CD45RA and the negative fraction was taken as the memory subset. Blood was obtained by leukapheresis, after which PBMCs were separated by Ficoll-Histopaque density gradient centrifugation and cryopreserved in liquid nitrogen vapor phase. Analytical flow cytometry was used to check the purity and quantity of every magnetically sorted T cell population. From each sorted fraction, genomic DNA was isolated and quantified by UV absorbance on a Nanodrop 2000c. From the cysteine up to the phenylalanine, the CDR3 has a length of 13 residues. Here the CDR3 DNA is all that survives: 39 bases in frame from base 1. Sequences KGHSH (CDR1) and LQKENI (CDR2) are obtained from the germline V gene. V is reduced by 2 bases and J by 4 bases, leaving a spacing of 8 bases between them.

This clone came up once. It has no known antigen specificity. No base qualities exist here, and no much larger clone lies one base off it. The TCR sequence derives from a man between 18 and 35 years old in good health. This chain is built from TRBV18 and TRBJ1-1, with the identity of the D gene unclear. The specimen sequenced was naive CD4+ T cells sorted from blood. This sample's cell subset or site label indicates: CD45RA+ positively selected. The CDR3 region has the sequence CASSPGQITEAFF. In nucleotide form, the sequence is TGTGCCAGCTCACCAGGGCAGATCACTGAAGCTTTCTTT.